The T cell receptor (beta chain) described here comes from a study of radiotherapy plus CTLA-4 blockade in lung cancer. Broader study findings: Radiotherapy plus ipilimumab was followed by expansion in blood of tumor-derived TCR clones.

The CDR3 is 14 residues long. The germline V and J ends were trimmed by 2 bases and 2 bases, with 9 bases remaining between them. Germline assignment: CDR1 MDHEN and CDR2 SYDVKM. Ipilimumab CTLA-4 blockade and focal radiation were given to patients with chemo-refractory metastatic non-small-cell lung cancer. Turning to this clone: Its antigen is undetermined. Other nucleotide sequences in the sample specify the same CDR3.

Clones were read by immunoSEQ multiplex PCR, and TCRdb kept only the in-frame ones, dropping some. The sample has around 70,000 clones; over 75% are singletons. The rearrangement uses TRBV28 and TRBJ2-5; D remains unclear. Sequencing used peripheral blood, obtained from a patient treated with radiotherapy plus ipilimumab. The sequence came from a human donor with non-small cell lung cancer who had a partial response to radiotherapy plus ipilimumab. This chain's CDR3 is CASSLSGGQETQYF. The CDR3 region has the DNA TGTGCCAGCAGTTTAAGTGGCGGTCAAGAGACCCAGTACTTC. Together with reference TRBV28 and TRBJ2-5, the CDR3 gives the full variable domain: DVKVTQSSRYLVKRTGEKVFLECVQDMDHENMFWYRQDPGLGLRLIYFSYDVKMKEKGDIPEGYSVSREKKERFSLILESASTNQTSMYLCASSLSGGQETQYFGPGTRLLVL.